This T cell receptor beta chain originates from a study of blood T cell repertoires in COVID-19. The assay was immunoSEQ multiplex PCR, and TCRdb's table has in-frame clones only and misses some. The sample includes about 73,000 clones, 65% to 85% of them seen just once. V shed 8 bases, J shed 3 bases, and the junction held 9 bases outside the gene matches. The CDR3 is 14 residues long. Germline lookup yields CDR1 SNHLY and CDR2 FYNNEI. V gene TRBV2 combines with J gene TRBJ2-5, with TRBD2 identical over 7 bases. Sequencing was carried out using peripheral blood. The sequence was collected from a woman aged 55 to 70 with acute or convalescent COVID-19. As DNA, the CDR3 is TGTGCCAGCGGCGGGGAGGGGATGGAAGAGACCCAGTACTTC. It is translated as CASGGEGMEETQYF.